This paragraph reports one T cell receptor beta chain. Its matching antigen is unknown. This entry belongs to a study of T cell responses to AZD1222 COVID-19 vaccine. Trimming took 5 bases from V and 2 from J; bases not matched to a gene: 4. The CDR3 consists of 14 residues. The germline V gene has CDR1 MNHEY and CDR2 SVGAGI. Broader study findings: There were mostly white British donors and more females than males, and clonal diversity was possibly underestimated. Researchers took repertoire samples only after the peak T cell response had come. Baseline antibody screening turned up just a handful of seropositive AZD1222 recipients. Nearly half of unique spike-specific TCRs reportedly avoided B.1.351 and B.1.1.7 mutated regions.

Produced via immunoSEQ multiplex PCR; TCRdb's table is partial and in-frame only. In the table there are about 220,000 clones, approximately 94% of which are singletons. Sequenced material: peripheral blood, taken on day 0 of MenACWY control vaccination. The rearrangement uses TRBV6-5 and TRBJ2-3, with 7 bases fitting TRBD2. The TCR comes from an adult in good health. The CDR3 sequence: CASSLRDYTDTQYF. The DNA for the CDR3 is TGTGCCAGCAGTCTACGGGACTACACAGATACGCAGTATTTT.